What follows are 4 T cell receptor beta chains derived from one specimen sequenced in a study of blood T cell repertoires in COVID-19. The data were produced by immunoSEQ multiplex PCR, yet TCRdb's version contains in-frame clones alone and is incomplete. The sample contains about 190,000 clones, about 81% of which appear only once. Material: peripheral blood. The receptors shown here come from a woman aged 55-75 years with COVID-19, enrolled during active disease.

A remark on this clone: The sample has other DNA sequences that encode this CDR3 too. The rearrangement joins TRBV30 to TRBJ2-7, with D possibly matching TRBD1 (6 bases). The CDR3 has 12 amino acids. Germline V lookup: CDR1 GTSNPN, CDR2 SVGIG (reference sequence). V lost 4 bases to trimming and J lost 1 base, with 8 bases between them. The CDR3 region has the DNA TGTGCCTGGAAGCAGGGGTCCTACGAGCAGTACTTC. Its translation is CAWKQGSYEQYF.

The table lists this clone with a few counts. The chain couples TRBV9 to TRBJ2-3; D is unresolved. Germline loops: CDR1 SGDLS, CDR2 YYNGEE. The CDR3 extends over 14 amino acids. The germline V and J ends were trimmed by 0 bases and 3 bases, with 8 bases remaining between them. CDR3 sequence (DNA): TGTGCCAGCAGCGTAGACGGTGGTACAGATACGCAGTATTTT. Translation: CASSVDGGTDTQYF.

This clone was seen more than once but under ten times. The CDR3 coding sequence is TGTGCCAGCAGCCGCGGGACAGATTCCTTGAACACTGAAGCTTTCTTT. Translated: CASSRGTDSLNTEAFF. This chain connects TRBV7-6 to TRBJ1-1, with TRBD1 identical over 7 bases. There are 16 residues in the CDR3. The V segment lost 5 bases and the J segment 0 bases; nucleotides outside the gene matches: 9. Germline CDR1 reads SGHVS; CDR2 reads FNYEAQ.

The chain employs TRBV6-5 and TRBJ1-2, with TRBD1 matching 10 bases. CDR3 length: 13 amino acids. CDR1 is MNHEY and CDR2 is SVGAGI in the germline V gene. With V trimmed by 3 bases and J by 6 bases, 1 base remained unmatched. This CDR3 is CASSYGQGDGYTF. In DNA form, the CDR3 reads TGTGCCAGCAGTTATGGACAGGGGGATGGCTACACCTTC.